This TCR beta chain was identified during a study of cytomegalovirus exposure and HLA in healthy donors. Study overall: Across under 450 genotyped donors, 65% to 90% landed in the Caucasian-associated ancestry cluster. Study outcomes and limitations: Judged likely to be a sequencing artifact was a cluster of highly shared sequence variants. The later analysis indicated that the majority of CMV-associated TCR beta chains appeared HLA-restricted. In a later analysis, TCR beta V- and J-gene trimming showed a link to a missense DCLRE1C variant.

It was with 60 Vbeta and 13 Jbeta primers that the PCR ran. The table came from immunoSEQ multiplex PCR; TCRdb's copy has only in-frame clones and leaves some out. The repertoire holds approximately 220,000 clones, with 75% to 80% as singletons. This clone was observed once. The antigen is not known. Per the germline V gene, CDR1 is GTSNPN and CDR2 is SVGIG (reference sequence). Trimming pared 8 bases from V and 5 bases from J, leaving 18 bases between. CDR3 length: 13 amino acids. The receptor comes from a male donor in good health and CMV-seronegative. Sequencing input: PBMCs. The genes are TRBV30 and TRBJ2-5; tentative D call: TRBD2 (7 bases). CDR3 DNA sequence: TGTGCCCGACGAGGGGGGGGACGGGAGACCCAGTACTTC. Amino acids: CARRGGGRETQYF.